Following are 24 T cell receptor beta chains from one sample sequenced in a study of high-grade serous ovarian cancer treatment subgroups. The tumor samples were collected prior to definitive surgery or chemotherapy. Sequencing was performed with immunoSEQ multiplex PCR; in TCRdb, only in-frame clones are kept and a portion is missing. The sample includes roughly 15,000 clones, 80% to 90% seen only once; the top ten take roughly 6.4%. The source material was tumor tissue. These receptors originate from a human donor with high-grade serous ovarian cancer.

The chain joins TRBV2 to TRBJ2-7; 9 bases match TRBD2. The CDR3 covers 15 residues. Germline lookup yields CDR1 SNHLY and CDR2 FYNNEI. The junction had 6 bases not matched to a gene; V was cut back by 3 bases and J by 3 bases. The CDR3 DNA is TGTGCCAGCAGTGAGTGGGGTAGCGGGGGCTACGAGCAGTACTTC. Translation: CASSEWGSGGYEQYF.

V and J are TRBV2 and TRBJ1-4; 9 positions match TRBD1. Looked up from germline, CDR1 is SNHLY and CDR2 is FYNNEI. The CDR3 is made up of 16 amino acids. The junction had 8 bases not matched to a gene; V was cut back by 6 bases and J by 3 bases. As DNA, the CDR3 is TGTGCCAGCAGGAGCCTGGGACAGGGTGCTAATGAAAAACTGTTTTTT. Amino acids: CASRSLGQGANEKLFF.

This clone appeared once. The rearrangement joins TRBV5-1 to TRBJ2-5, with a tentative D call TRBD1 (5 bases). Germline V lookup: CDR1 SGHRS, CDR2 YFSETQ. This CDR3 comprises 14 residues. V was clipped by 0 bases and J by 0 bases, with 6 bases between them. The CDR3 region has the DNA TGCGCCAGCAGCTTGGGGACAAACCAAGAGACCCAGTACTTC. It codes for CASSLGTNQETQYF.

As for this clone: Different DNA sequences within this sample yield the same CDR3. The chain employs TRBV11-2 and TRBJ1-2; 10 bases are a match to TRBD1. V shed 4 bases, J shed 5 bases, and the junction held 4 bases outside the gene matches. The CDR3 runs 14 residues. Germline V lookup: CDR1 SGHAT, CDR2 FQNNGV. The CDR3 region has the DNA TGTGCCAGCAGCTGGGACAGGGGCCCTTATGGCTACACCTTC. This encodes CASSWDRGPYGYTF.

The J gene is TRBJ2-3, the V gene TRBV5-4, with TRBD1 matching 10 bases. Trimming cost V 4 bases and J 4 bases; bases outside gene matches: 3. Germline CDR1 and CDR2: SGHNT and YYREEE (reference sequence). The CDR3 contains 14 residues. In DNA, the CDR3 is TGTGCCAGCAGCCTGGGACAGGGGTCAGATACGCAGTATTTT. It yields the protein CASSLGQGSDTQYF.

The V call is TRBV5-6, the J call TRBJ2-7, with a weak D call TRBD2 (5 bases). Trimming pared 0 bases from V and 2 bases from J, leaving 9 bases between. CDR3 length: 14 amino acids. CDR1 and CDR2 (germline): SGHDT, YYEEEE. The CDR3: CASSLGGGPYEQYF. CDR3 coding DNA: TGTGCCAGCAGCTTGGGAGGAGGCCCCTACGAGCAGTACTTC.

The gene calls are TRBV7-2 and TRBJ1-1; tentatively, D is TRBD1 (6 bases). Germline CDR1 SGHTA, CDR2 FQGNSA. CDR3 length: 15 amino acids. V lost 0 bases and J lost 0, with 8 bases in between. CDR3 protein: CASSLAAGVNTEAFF. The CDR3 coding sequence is TGTGCCAGCAGCTTAGCTGCAGGGGTGAACACTGAAGCTTTCTTT.

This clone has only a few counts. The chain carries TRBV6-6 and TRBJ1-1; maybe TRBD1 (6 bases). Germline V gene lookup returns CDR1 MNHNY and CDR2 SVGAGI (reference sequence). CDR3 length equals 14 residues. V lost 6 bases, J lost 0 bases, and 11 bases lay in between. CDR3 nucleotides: TGTGCCAGCAGAAACAGGGAGGTGAACACTGAAGCTTTCTTT. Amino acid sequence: CASRNREVNTEAFF.

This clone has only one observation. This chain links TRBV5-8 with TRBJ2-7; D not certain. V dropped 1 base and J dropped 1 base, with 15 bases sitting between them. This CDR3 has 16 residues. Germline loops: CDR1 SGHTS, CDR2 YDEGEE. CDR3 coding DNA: TGTGCCAGCAGCTTGACAGTTCACTTTCTTTCCTACGAGCAGTACTTC. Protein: CASSLTVHFLSYEQYF.

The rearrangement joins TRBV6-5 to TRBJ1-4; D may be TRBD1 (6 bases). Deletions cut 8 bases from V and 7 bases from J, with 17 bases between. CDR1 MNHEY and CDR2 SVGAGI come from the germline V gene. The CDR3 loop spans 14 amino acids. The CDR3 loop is CASGASTGSEKLFF. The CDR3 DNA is TGTGCCAGCGGAGCCTCGACAGGATCTGAAAAACTGTTTTTT.

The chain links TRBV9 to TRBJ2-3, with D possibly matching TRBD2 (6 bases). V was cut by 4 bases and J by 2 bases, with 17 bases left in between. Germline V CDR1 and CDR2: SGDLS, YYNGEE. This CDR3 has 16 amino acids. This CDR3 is CASSPPGRGTTDTQYF. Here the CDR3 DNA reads TGTGCCAGCAGCCCCCCAGGGCGGGGAACCACAGATACGCAGTATTTT.

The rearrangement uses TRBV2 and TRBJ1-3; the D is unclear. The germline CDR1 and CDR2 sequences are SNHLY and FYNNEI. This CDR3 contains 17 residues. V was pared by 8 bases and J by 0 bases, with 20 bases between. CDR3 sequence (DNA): TGTGCCAGCCACCCCCACAGCTCGGCCCGCTCTGGAAACACCATATATTTT. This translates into CASHPHSSARSGNTIYF.

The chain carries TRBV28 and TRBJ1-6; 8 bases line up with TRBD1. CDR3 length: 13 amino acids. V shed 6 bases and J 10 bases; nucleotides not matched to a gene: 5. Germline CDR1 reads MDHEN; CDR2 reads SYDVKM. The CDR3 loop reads CASSPHRGSPLHF. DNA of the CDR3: TGTGCCAGCAGCCCTCACAGGGGGTCACCCCTCCACTTT.

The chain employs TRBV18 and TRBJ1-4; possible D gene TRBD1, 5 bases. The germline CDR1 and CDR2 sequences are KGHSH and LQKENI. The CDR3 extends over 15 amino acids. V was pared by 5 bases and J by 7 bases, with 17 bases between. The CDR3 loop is CASSTGTSKGEKLFF. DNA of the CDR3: TGTGCCAGCTCAACGGGGACCTCCAAAGGTGAAAAACTGTTTTTT.

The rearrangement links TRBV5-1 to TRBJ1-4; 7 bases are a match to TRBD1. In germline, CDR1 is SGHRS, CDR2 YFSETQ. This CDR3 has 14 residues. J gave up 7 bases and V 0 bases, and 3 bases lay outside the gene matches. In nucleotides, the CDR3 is TGCGCCAGCAGCTTGGGCAGGGGGGCTGAAAAACTGTTTTTT. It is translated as CASSLGRGAEKLFF.

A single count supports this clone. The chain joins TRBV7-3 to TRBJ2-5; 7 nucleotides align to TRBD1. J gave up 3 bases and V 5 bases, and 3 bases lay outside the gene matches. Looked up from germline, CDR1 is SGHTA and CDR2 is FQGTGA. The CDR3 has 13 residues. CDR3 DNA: TGTGCCAGCAGCCAAGGGACAGAAGAGACCCAGTACTTC. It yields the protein CASSQGTEETQYF.

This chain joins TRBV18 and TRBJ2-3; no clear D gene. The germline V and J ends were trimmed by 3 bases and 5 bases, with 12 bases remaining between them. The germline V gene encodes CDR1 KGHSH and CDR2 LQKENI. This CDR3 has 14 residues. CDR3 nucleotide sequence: TGTGCCAGCTCACCGCTCTGGGAAATAGATACGCAGTATTTT. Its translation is CASSPLWEIDTQYF.

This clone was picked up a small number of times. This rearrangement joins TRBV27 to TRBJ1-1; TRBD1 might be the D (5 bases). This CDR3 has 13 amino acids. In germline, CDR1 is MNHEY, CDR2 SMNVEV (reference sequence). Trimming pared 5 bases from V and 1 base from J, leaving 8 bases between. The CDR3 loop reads CASSAGPNTEAFF. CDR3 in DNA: TGTGCCAGCAGTGCGGGACCGAACACTGAAGCTTTCTTT.

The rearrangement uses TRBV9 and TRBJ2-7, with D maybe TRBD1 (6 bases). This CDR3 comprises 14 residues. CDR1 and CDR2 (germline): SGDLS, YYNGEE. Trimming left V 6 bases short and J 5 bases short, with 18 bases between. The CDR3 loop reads CASTPTNRADEQYF. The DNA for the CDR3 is TGTGCCAGCACCCCTACGAACAGGGCCGACGAGCAGTACTTC.

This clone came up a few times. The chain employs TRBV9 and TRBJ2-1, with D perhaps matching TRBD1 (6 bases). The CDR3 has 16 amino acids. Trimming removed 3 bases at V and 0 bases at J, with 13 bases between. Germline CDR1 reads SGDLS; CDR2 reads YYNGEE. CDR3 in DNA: TGTGCCAGCAGCGAAGGGACAATGAGCTCCTACAATGAGCAGTTCTTC. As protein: CASSEGTMSSYNEQFF.

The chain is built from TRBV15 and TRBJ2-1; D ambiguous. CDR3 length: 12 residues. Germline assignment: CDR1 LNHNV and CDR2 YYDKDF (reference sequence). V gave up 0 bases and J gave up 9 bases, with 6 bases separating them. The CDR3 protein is CATSRDWAEQFF. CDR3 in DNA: TGTGCCACCAGCAGAGATTGGGCTGAGCAGTTCTTC.

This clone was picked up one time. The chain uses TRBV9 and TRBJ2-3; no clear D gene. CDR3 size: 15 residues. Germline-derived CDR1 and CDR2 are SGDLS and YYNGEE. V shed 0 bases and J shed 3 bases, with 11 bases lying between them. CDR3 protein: CASSVEVGITDTQYF. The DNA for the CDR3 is TGTGCCAGCAGCGTAGAGGTTGGGATTACAGATACGCAGTATTTT.

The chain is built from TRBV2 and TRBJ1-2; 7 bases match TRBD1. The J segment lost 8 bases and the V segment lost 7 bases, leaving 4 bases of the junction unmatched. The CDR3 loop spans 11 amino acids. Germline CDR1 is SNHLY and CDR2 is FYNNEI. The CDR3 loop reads CASNRQGGYTF. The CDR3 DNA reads TGTGCCAGCAATCGACAGGGAGGCTACACCTTC. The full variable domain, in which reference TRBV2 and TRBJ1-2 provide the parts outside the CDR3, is EPEVTQTPSHQVTQMGQEVILRCVPISNHLYFYWYRQILGQKVEFLVSFYNNEISEKSEIFDDQFSVERPDGSNFTLKIRSTKLEDSAMYFCASNRQGGYTFGSGTRLTVV.

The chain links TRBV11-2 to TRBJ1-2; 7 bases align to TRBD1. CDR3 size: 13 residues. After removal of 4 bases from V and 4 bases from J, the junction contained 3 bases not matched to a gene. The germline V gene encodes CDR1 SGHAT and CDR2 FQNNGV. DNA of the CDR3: TGTGCCAGCAGCTCCCAGGGGGTCTATGGCTACACCTTC. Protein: CASSSQGVYGYTF.